The clone carrying this TCR beta chain was detected ten times or more. Its antigen is undetermined. The TCR beta CDR3 regions underwent amplification from RNA transcripts. First-round RT-PCR relied on HTBI primers, and a second-round multiplex PCR came next. TCRdb redid the calling of the multiplex PCR reads with MiXCR, one entry per CDR3 protein. The sample has hundreds of thousands of distinct CDR3 sequences, approximately 21% seen once; the top ten hold 2.5% to 3.5%. The data were taken from a study of Graves' ophthalmopathy and Graves' hyperthyroidism. Findings of the study overall: Ophthalmopathy cases were distinguished from stable hyperthyroidism by a 13-signature model, reaching approximately 87% sensitivity and 81.08% specificity.

CDR3 length: 14 amino acids. CDR1 SGDLS and CDR2 YYNGEE come from the germline V gene. The V end was cut by 0 bases, the J end by 3 bases, with 10 bases between. Diagnoses were established from clinical symptoms, serum thyroxine, TRAb, thyroid ultrasound and orbital computed tomography. The sample consisted of peripheral blood. The V and J genes are TRBV9 and TRBJ2-7, with D perhaps matching TRBD1 or TRBD2 (5 bases each). The sequence was obtained from a woman between 18 and 29 years old with stable Graves' hyperthyroidism. The CDR3 coding sequence is TGTGCCAGCAGCGTAGCGGGACGGGACTACGAGCAGTACTTC. Encoded protein: CASSVAGRDYEQYF. The full variable domain, completed using reference TRBV9 and TRBJ2-7, is DSGVTQTPKHLITATGQRVTLRCSPRSGDLSVYWYQQSLDQGLQFLIQYYNGEERAKGNILERFSAQQFPDLHSELNLSSLELGDSALYFCASSVAGRDYEQYFGPGTRLTVT.